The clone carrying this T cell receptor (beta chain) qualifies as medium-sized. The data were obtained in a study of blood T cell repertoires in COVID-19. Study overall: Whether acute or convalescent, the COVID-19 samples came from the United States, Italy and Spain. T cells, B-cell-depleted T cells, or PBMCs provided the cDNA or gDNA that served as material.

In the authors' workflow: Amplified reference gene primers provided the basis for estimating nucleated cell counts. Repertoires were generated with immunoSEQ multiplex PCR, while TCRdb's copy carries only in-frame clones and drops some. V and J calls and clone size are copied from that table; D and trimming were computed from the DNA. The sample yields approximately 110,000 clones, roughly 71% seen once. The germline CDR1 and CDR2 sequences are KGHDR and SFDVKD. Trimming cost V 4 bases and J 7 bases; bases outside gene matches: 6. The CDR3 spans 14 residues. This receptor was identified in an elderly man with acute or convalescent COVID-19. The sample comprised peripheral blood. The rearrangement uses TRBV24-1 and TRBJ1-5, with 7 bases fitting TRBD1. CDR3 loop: CATSDAGGGQPQHF. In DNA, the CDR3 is TGTGCCACCAGTGACGCAGGGGGTGGACAGCCCCAGCATTTT.